The 24 T cell receptor beta chains in this list originate from one sample, sequenced in a study of T cells in Graves' hyperthyroidism and ophthalmopathy. Researchers took RNA transcripts and amplified the TCR beta CDR3 regions from them. RT-PCR in the first round (using the HTBI primer set) targeted the TCR CDR3. TCRdb re-called the multiplex PCR reads through MiXCR, storing one row per CDR3 protein. The sample gives hundreds of thousands of distinct CDR3 sequences, approximately 40% of which show up once; around 9.3% is in the top ten. The sample comprised blood. The receptors originated from a man aged 18 to 29 with Graves' hyperthyroidism.

The J gene is TRBJ1-5, the V gene TRBV15; D is undetermined. CDR3 size: 15 residues. Per the germline V gene, CDR1 is LNHNV and CDR2 is YYDKDF (reference sequence). The V end was cut by 0 bases, the J end by 11 bases, with 17 bases between. CDR3 protein: CATSRDRSSVETQHF. CDR3 sequence (DNA): TGTGCCACCAGCAGAGATAGGAGTTCTGTGGAGACCCAGCATTTT.

This clonotype was detected ten times or more. The chain uses TRBV19 and TRBJ1-2, with 8 bases aligning to TRBD1. V lost 6 bases, J lost 6 bases, and 0 bases stayed unmatched. The CDR3 is made up of 11 amino acids. From germline, CDR1 is LNHDA and CDR2 SQIVND (reference sequence). CDR3 nucleotides: TGTGCCAGTAGGACAGGGGATGGCTACACCTTC. This sequence encodes CASRTGDGYTF.

This clonotype showed up many times. V usage is TRBV29-1 and J usage is TRBJ1-1, with a weak D call TRBD1 (6 bases). V was shortened by 5 bases and J by 5 bases, with 9 bases between the two germline ends. The CDR3 length is 11 residues. Germline CDR1 and CDR2: SQVTM and ANQGSEA. In nucleotides, the CDR3 is TGCAGCGTTACAGGGACGACTGAAGCTTTCTTT. Its translation: CSVTGTTEAFF.

The J gene is TRBJ1-6, the V gene TRBV10-3; 7 bases are a match to TRBD1. Trimming cost V 10 bases and J 10 bases; bases outside gene matches: 7. The CDR3 length is 12 residues. CDR1 ENHRY and CDR2 SYGVKD come from the germline V gene. CDR3 nucleotides: TGTGCCACTCGGGACAGCAGATCACCCCTCCACTTT. Protein product: CATRDSRSPLHF.

The CDR3: CASSFSVAGEYEQYF. CDR3 coding DNA: TGTGCCAGCAGCTTTAGTGTTGCGGGAGAATACGAGCAGTACTTC. J is TRBJ2-7 and V is TRBV7-9, with TRBD2 identical over 7 bases. V gave up 3 bases and J gave up 4 bases; unmatched junction bases: 9. This CDR3 has 15 residues. Germline V gives CDR1 SEHNR, CDR2 FQNEAQ (reference sequence).

The genes are TRBV6-2 or TRBV6-3 and TRBJ2-5; 10 nucleotides line up with TRBD1. The V and J ends lost 6 bases and 3 bases, in that order; junction bases with no gene match: 10. The CDR3 is 16 amino acids. Germline V gives CDR1 MNHEY, CDR2 SVGEGT. CDR3 protein: CASRLTPGTGEETQYF. CDR3 sequence (DNA): TGTGCCAGCAGGCTAACTCCCGGGACAGGGGAAGAGACCCAGTACTTC.

About this clonotype itself: The conserved closing phenylalanine or tryptophan is absent in this CDR3, likely reflecting a read error. The DNA is left out, because the CDR3 cannot be placed on it with certainty; the CDR3 is given as TCRdb lists it. V usage is TRBV7-3 and J usage is TRBJ1-4; the table's D call of TRBD1 was not tested on the DNA. Germline V gene lookup returns CDR1 SGHTA and CDR2 FQGTGA. A total of 12 residues make up the CDR3, ends included. The CDR3 sequence is CASSRGGQGRVY.

This clonotype was seen at least ten times. The chain carries TRBV10-3 and TRBJ2-7, with TRBD2 matching over 13 bases. Germline V gene sequence: CDR1 ENHRY, CDR2 SYGVKD. CDR3 length equals 13 residues. The trim removed 11 bases at V and 6 bases at J, leaving 7 bases unmatched. The DNA of the CDR3 is TGTGCCGCCGGACTAGCGGGAGCTGCCGAGCAGTACTTC. It yields the protein CAAGLAGAAEQYF.

In its sample, this clonotype was seen many times. V and J are TRBV19 and TRBJ1-6; D is ambiguous. CDR3 length: 13 amino acids. The germline CDR1 and CDR2 sequences are LNHDA and SQIVND (reference sequence). Deletions cut 2 bases from V and 12 bases from J, with 11 bases between. The CDR3, as DNA: TGTGCCAGTAGTATACCCAGCGCCGAACCCCTCCACTTT. The encoded protein is CASSIPSAEPLHF.

This clonotype has just a few counts. The rearrangement joins TRBV9 to TRBJ2-5, with D hard to call. The CDR3 has 15 amino acids. With 4 bases removed from V and 0 bases from J, the gap between germline ends came to 13 bases. From germline, CDR1 is SGDLS and CDR2 YYNGEE. CDR3 DNA sequence: TGTGCCAGCAGCCAAGGGTCCCGGTACCAAGAGACCCAGTACTTC. It codes for CASSQGSRYQETQYF.

For this clonotype: This may be a read error, as it is one base from a much larger clone. The rearrangement uses TRBV12-3 or TRBV12-4 and TRBJ1-4; D not certain. CDR3 size: 13 residues. CDR3 sequence: CASSFRGSEKLVF. Here the CDR3 DNA reads TGTGCCAGCAGTTTCCGGGGATCGGAAAAACTGGTTTTT.

This clonotype was found a few times. The V gene is TRBV12-3 or TRBV12-4, the J gene TRBJ2-7; D is ambiguous. V was shortened by 3 bases and J by 2 bases, with 11 bases between the two germline ends. This CDR3 has 14 residues. The DNA for the CDR3 is TGTGCCAGCAGTTTTTCTAACACAGCCTACGAGCAGTACTTC. Translated, it gives CASSFSNTAYEQYF.

The chain links TRBV25-1 to TRBJ2-3; tentatively, D is TRBD1 (6 bases). Trimming cost V 4 bases and J 6 bases, with 8 bases left between them. Germline V gives CDR1 MGHDK, CDR2 SYGVNS. This CDR3 region has 12 residues. Here the CDR3 reads CASSVQGDTQYF. CDR3 in DNA: TGTGCCAGCAGTGTTCAGGGGGATACGCAGTATTTT.

This clonotype has at least ten counts. The CDR3 region has the DNA TGTGCCACCAGCAGTGCGGGACAGGGGGTAAATCAGCCCCAGCATTTT. Translated, it gives CATSSAGQGVNQPQHF. V is TRBV15 and J is TRBJ1-5; 11 bases are a match to TRBD1. The trim removed 3 bases at V and 4 bases at J, leaving 5 bases unmatched. CDR1 and CDR2 from the germline V gene are LNHNV and YYDKDF (reference sequence). The CDR3 loop spans 16 amino acids.

This clonotype was observed a few times. A much larger clone differs by one base, so this may be a read error. The chain uses TRBV11-1 and TRBJ2-7; a possible D gene is TRBD1 (5 bases). Germline CDR1 reads SGHAT; CDR2 reads FQDESV (reference sequence). Trimming pared 6 bases from V and 2 bases from J, leaving 8 bases between. The CDR3 runs to 12 residues. The CDR3 DNA follows: TGTGCCAGCAGAGGACAAGCCTACGAGCAGTACTTC. It translates to CASRGQAYEQYF.

This clonotype came up a few times. The chain recombines TRBV4-1 with TRBJ1-2; D may be TRBD1 (5 bases). The germline V and J ends were trimmed by 3 bases and 5 bases, with 16 bases remaining between them. The CDR3 length is 15 residues. Germline V CDR1 and CDR2: MGHRA, YSYEKL. The CDR3 region is CASSHGAGARYGYTF. The CDR3 DNA reads as TGCGCCAGCAGCCATGGGGCCGGCGCTCGTTATGGCTACACCTTC.

The chain couples TRBV5-5 to TRBJ2-7; D may be TRBD1 (6 bases). The CDR3 has 14 residues. From germline, CDR1 is SGHKS and CDR2 YYEKEE (reference sequence). V gave up 3 bases and J gave up 5 bases, with 15 bases separating them. The chain's CDR3 is CASSSFLDSHEQYF. The CDR3 DNA is TGTGCCAGCAGCTCCTTCTTGGACAGCCACGAGCAGTACTTC.

As for this clonotype: This may be a read error: a much more frequent sequence differs by one nucleotide. This chain uses TRBV7-2 with TRBJ1-1, with 8 bases that match TRBD1. The CDR3 has 13 residues. The V gene's germline CDR1 is SGHTA and CDR2 FQGNSA. The CDR3 DNA sequence: TGTGCCTGCAGCTTAACCCGGACAGGGAGGGCTTTCTTT. Translating gives CACSLTRTGRAFF.

This chain uses TRBV25-1 with TRBJ1-1; 7 bases agree with TRBD1. The CDR3 totals 13 residues. CDR1 and CDR2 (germline): MGHDK, SYGVNS. The CDR3 spells CARGQGGNTEAFF. The CDR3 DNA reads TGTGCTAGGGGGCAGGGGGGCAACACTGAAGCTTTCTTT.

This sequence joins TRBV11-2 and TRBJ2-2; 9 bases map to TRBD2. Germline CDR1 reads SGHAT; CDR2 reads FQNNGV. The trim removed 2 bases at V and 8 bases at J, leaving 6 bases unmatched. CDR3 length: 15 residues. The CDR3 DNA follows: TGTGCCAGCAGCTTAACGGCTAGCGGGATGGGGGAGCTGTTTTTT. Translation gives CASSLTASGMGELFF.

At least ten counts were recorded for this clonotype. The chain recombines TRBV19 with TRBJ2-5; perhaps D is TRBD1 or TRBD2 (5 bases each). The CDR3 is 14 residues long. With 1 base removed from V and 7 bases from J, the gap between germline ends came to 13 bases. CDR1 and CDR2 (germline): LNHDA, SQIVND (reference sequence). CDR3 amino acids: CASSIGGDVGTQYF. The DNA of the CDR3 is TGTGCCAGTAGTATAGGAGGGGATGTAGGGACCCAGTACTTC.

Details on this clonotype: Germline and junction disagree at one end, which may indicate a read error. The chain couples TRBV7-8 to TRBJ2-5; 7 positions match TRBD2. Per the germline V gene, CDR1 is SGHVS and CDR2 is FQNEAQ. The length of the CDR3 is 16 residues. The DNA for the CDR3 is TGCGCCAGCAGCCAAGGGAAAGCGGGGAGACAAGAGACCCAGTACTTC. Translated: CASSQGKAGRQETQYF.

Comment on this clonotype: This may stem from a read error, because a much larger clone lies one nucleotide away. The rearrangement uses TRBV29-1 and TRBJ2-2, with D perhaps assigned TRBD1 or TRBD2 (5 bases each). The germline gives CDR1 SQVTM, CDR2 ANQGSEA. V lost 7 bases and J lost 1, with 13 bases in between. The CDR3 sequence is 14 residues long. Here the CDR3 reads CSASGPMNTGELFF. For the CDR3, the DNA is TGCAGCGCCTCGGGACCGATGAACACCGGGGAGCTGTTTTTT.

This clonotype came up once. The chain uses TRBV2 and TRBJ1-1, with D perhaps matching TRBD1 (5 bases). CDR3 size: 11 residues. CDR1 is SNHLY, CDR2 FYNNEI, per germline. Trimming stripped 7 bases from V and 7 bases from J, with 10 bases between. The CDR3 protein is CASTDRLEAFF. In DNA form, the CDR3 reads TGTGCCAGCACCGACAGACTTGAAGCTTTCTTT.